This T cell receptor beta chain was sequenced for a study of T cell repertoires in cytomegalovirus infection. Turning to the study itself: A matching HLA type, together with CMV infection, was signaled by public TCR beta signatures. The study, taken as a whole, reports: Individuals carrying CMV plus the relevant HLA were identified by cumulative frequency of public TCR beta families. Ex vivo, HLA-C-restricted CMV-specific TCR beta clonotypes prevailed over the rest of the response.

This clonotype appeared many times. What it recognizes is unknown. TCRdb analysed the reads with MiXCR anew, one entry per CDR3 protein. The sample has approximately 500,000 distinct CDR3 sequences, about 17% seen once. The clonotype originates from a human donor in good health (CMV status not recorded). Some clones in this sample may be carry-over from other donors' samples. What was sequenced was CD8+ T cells from PBMCs.

This CDR3 reads CATPEKGGLNEQFF. The DNA of the CDR3 is TGTGCCACCCCTGAGAAGGGGGGGCTCAATGAGCAGTTCTTC. V is TRBV6-1 and J is TRBJ2-1; possibly TRBD2 for D (7 bases). This CDR3 contains 14 residues. V was cut by 10 bases and J by 6 bases, with 19 bases left in between. Germline CDR1 and CDR2: MNHNS and SASEGT.